The present TCR beta chain was sequenced within a study of blood T cell repertoires in COVID-19. Across the whole study: Whether acute or convalescent, the COVID-19 samples came from the United States, Italy and Spain.

In the authors' workflow: Reference gene primer amplification gave estimated nucleated cell counts. Here immunoSEQ multiplex PCR was the method, and the copy in TCRdb shows in-frame clones only, minus some. The V and J calls and clone size were taken over from that table, and D and trimming were inferred from the DNA. The sample holds around 380,000 clones, around 87% seen once. The TCR comes from a man aged 25 to 40 who had recovered from COVID-19. Sequenced input: PBMCs or T cells enriched from blood (not recorded which).

CDR3: CAISDSGGGQPQHF. Here the CDR3 DNA reads TGTGCCATCAGTGATTCGGGGGGCGGGCAGCCCCAGCATTTT. The chain is built from TRBV10-3 and TRBJ1-5; a possible D gene is TRBD1 (6 bases). V lost 3 bases and J lost 7, with 13 bases in between. CDR1 and CDR2 from the germline V gene are ENHRY and SYGVKD. This CDR3 comprises 14 residues.